This TCR beta chain appears in the sequencing data of a study of T cells in Graves' hyperthyroidism and ophthalmopathy (dated by TCRdb to about 2019). Some background on the complete study: Peripheral blood samples were taken at the time of initial diagnosis, prior to any treatment. TCR V-J signatures able to tell the groups apart were searched for in a discovery cohort of 95 or so patients, of whom around 42 had Graves' ophthalmopathy and 57 had stable Graves' hyperthyroidism. An independent validation cohort of around 19 hyperthyroidism patients and 15 or so patients who later progressed to ophthalmopathy tested prospective prediction of ophthalmopathy. The approximately 100 discovery patients were divided at random into training and test sets in a 7:3 ratio. In several Graves' hyperthyroidism patients, the study also compared T-cell repertoires from thyroid tissue with T-cell repertoires from blood. Once sampling was done, hyperthyroidism patients were given methimazole at a starting dose of 30 mg daily, whereas ophthalmopathy patients were given high-dose intravenous methylprednisolone. TCR Vbeta CDR3 sequencing of approximately 140 peripheral blood samples (43 ophthalmopathy, 75 to 85 hyperthyroidism and roughly 17 progressor patients) is reported in the paper.

Points the paper makes about the study in general: Most expanded thyroid clonotypes (frequency above 0.001) were also detected in blood, a finding suggesting that blood repertoires may reflect thyroid immune responses. In validation, the model predicted progression to ophthalmopathy with around 71% sensitivity and approximately 74% specificity, a median of roughly seven months before onset. Sample size was not statistically predetermined, and blinding of investigators to group allocation was not performed. Ophthalmopathy was separated from stable hyperthyroidism by a 13 V-J signature model, with approximately 85% sensitivity and just over 81% specificity obtained in cross-validation and 80%/75% obtained in testing.

This clonotype came up many times. Its antigen target is currently unknown. No quality values exist for individual bases; no much larger clone is one base distant. Amplification of TCR beta CDR3 regions was carried out from RNA transcripts. A first-round RT-PCR of the TCR CDR3 used the HTBI primer set with the Qiagen OneStep RT-PCR kit. A second multiplex PCR round built the libraries, followed by size selection and purification. Libraries were sequenced paired-end with 100 bp reads on an Illumina HiSeq2000. The authors' pipeline ran thus. SOAPnuke was used to process the raw data, removing reads that contained adapters or uncalled bases, had a mean Phred below 15, or lacked an exact match to the constant primer or identifier. High-quality paired reads were merged with COPE v1.2.5, and unique nucleotide sequences were defined as clonotypes. Clonotypes were aligned to IMGT TRBV, TRBD and TRBJ reference segments using MiTCR v1.1. The analysis was restricted to V-J combinations with a frequency above 0.0001, which together covered 99.2% of the repertoires. The TCS score was defined as F50 (clonal expansion) divided by E x V (chaos), with BLOSUM62-based TCRdist calculated between CDR3 peptides within each V-J. Welch's t-statistics and random forest reduced 450 to 600 V-J features to 13, which were used in a naive Bayes classifier (R e1071). TCRdb handled the public reads itself, with Q25 trimming in fastp and clone calling in MiXCR, and kept productive beta chains. Rows with one shared CDR3 protein collapse into an entry with the most common genes and DNA. These V and J calls originate from TCRdb's pipeline instead of the authors' own analysis. This sample comprises about 300,000 distinct CDR3 sequences, less than 20% of them detected only once. In total, the top ten clones hold less than 40% of the sample.

From the cysteine up to the phenylalanine, the CDR3 has a length of 13 residues. The sequence is cut down to CDR3 DNA, 39 bases in frame from base 1. The germline ends are 7 bases apart after V is trimmed by 2 bases and J by 2 bases. CDR1 and CDR2, per the germline V gene, are SGHAT and FQNNGV. Ophthalmopathy patients had moderately to severely active disease, Clinical Activity Score of at least 3, NOSPECS grade of at least 4, and duration under 3 months. Patients with uncontrolled infections, other autoimmune diseases, pregnancy or lactation were excluded. Diagnoses were based on clinical symptoms, serum thyroxine and TRAb, thyroid ultrasound and orbital computed tomography. PBMCs were separated from roughly 9.6 ml of fresh peripheral blood using Ficoll-Paque density gradient centrifugation. Trizol reagent was used to extract total RNA, and RNA quality was then checked on an Agilent 2100 Bioanalyzer.

Sequencing was carried out using blood. The sequence derives from a man aged 45 to 65 with Graves' ophthalmopathy. The rearrangement joined TRBV11-2 to TRBJ2-7; the best D guess is TRBD1, with 5 bases matching. The CDR3 protein is CASSLQGTYEQYF. The nucleotides are TGTGCCAGCAGCTTACAGGGAACCTACGAGCAGTACTTC.